This T cell receptor beta chain was recorded in a study of blood T cell repertoires in COVID-19. Study at large: Samples came from the United States, Italy and Spain, spanning acute and convalescent COVID-19. The analysed material was cDNA or gDNA that came from T cells, B-cell-depleted T cells, or PBMCs.

Libraries were prepared by immunoSEQ multiplex PCR; TCRdb keeps only in-frame clonotypes and omits some of them. The data show fewer than 40,000 clones, 78% seen once. There are 15 residues in the CDR3. Germline-derived CDR1 and CDR2 are MNHEY and SMNVEV (reference sequence). Trimming removed 3 bases from V and 4 bases from J; junction bases left unmatched: 5. This TCR derives from a man aged 60-69 years with acute or convalescent COVID-19. Material for sequencing was peripheral blood. J is TRBJ2-1 and V is TRBV27, with 8 nucleotides matching TRBD2. Here the CDR3 DNA reads TGTGCCAGCAGTTTGACTAGCGAGAGGTACAATGAGCAGTTCTTC. It specifies CASSLTSERYNEQFF.